This TCR beta chain was captured by sequencing in a study of cytomegalovirus exposure and HLA in healthy donors (dated by TCRdb to about 2017). A note on the overall study: A later analysis indicated that the 120 or so validation repertoires were generated on the platform also employed for the approximately 690 repertoires of the first cohort. The aim of the study was to test whether cataloging public T cell receptors could identify signatures of past pathogen exposure. In addition to the first cohort of hundreds of subjects, a separate validation cohort of 100 to 150 different subjects was used. High-throughput TCR immunosequencing, statistical association of individual TCRs with disease status, and machine learning were combined to predict cytomegalovirus infection status. The paper's findings and limits, for the study overall: Cytomegalovirus status was reported to be diagnosed by the classifier with high specificity and sensitivity in both the original and validation cohorts. It was suggested by the authors that the approach could potentially be generalized to other disease states and immunological phenotypes. Most TCR sequences were observed very rarely across donors, whereas some public TCRs were present in many individuals. The study gave a list of more than 150 TCR beta chains associated with cytomegalovirus. In vitro tests confirmed that a few of the cytomegalovirus-associated TCR beta chains recognize cytomegalovirus antigens. A later analysis had no HLA typing for the validation cohort, so co-occurrence there was scored across all 120 or so repertoires. A later analysis found that TCRs clustered in the first cohort also tended to co-occur in the 95 to 150 validation repertoires, with more than 90% of cluster scores above 0.

In the case of this clone: What this receptor recognizes is not known. The input lacks base qualities; no much larger clone sits a single base away.

Donors formed part of the validation cohort, which comprised 120 subjects and was distinct from the first cohort of 550 to 850 subjects. Library creation used the immunoSEQ multiplex PCR assay. The study's processing was this. A statistical classification framework was built for diagnosing cytomegalovirus status from the catalog of TCR beta chain sequences. What TCRdb holds here is the immuneACCESS table cut down to in-frame rearrangements. Part of the clones is not present; checked against another copy, under half of the missing clones reflect an unresolved V gene, and the others are unexplained. V, J and clone size derive from that table, while D and trimming were established from the DNA sequence. Within this sample are 80,000 to 100,000 clones, with around 88% of them counted one time only. The ten largest clones add up to roughly 4% of the sample. The germline V gene specifies MNHEY as CDR1 and SVGAGI as CDR2. Reading from cysteine to phenylalanine, the CDR3 counts 14 amino acids. The entry retains the CDR3 DNA only, 42 bases that are in frame from base 1. Trimming removed 6 bases from V and 3 bases from J; the gene matches leave 7 bases unexplained.

This sequence was found in a woman in her twenties or thirties in good health and CMV-seronegative. Sequenced: PBMCs. The chain couples TRBV6-5 to TRBJ1-1, with TRBD1 identical over 7 junction bases. Here the CDR3 is given as CASSDRVRDTEAFF. The DNA sequence follows: TGTGCCAGCAGCGACAGGGTCCGGGACACTGAAGCTTTCTTT.